This TCR beta chain appears in the sequencing data of a study of blood T cell repertoires in COVID-19. Study background: Specimens from acute and convalescent COVID-19 originated in the United States, Italy and Spain.

In the study's own analysis: Nucleated cell number was recorded as an estimate derived from reference gene primer amplification. The protocol was immunoSEQ multiplex PCR, while the TCRdb copy is restricted to in-frame clones and leaves out a portion. D and trimming were read from the DNA, whereas the V and J calls and clone size are those reported in that table. The table includes about 190,000 clones, around nine tenths detected once. The TCR comes from a man aged 25 to 40 with acute or convalescent COVID-19. The sample consisted of peripheral blood.

CDR3 in DNA: TGTGCCAGCAGCACGTTCAGGGGCGCGGAGACCCAGTACTTC. It is translated as CASSTFRGAETQYF. This chain connects TRBV5-4 to TRBJ2-5; TRBD1 might be the D (6 bases). The germline V gene has CDR1 SGHNT and CDR2 YYREEE (reference sequence). This CDR3 has 14 amino acids. V gave up 4 bases and J gave up 5 bases, with 15 bases separating them.